Following are 5 T cell receptor beta chains from one sample sequenced in a study of shared clonotypes between healthy human individuals (dated by TCRdb to about 2020). Receptor libraries were prepared by the immunoSEQ multiplex PCR assay. The source is immuneACCESS, and TCRdb retained only in-frame sequences with V and J called. Part of the clones is not carried over; for the studies checked, unresolved V genes explain less than half of this, and the remainder is unexplained. The sample records roughly 1,500,000 clones, approximately 98.5% of which are singletons. The ten top clones hold about 0.4% of the sample. Sequencing input: naive CD4+ T cells sorted from blood. The cell subset or site label here, explained by the study, means: CD45RA+ positively selected. All receptors derive from a man between 25 and 39 years old in good health.

Of note for this clone: Other DNA sequences from this sample encode an identical CDR3 as well. The rearrangement uses TRBV20-1 and TRBJ2-1; D unclear. This CDR3 contains 11 residues. Germline V CDR1 and CDR2: DFQATT, SNEGSKA (reference sequence). Trimming shortened V by 5 bases and J by 5 bases, and 7 bases separated the two germline ends. As DNA, the CDR3 is TGCAGTGCTCGGCTCAACAATGAGCAGTTCTTC. Translating it yields CSARLNNEQFF.

CDR3 coding DNA: TGTGCCAGCAGCCATGCGGGACAGGGAGGGAACACTGAAGCTTTCTTT. Translated, it gives CASSHAGQGGNTEAFF. The gene calls are TRBV5-6 and TRBJ1-1; 9 bases align to TRBD1. V was clipped by 4 bases and J by 1 base; unmatched bases: 8. The germline V gene encodes CDR1 SGHDT and CDR2 YYEEEE. The CDR3 contains 16 residues.

This clone was picked up one time. The chain couples TRBV2 to TRBJ1-1, with D perhaps matching TRBD1 (5 bases). The CDR3 extends over 15 amino acids. V lost 6 bases to trimming and J lost 1 base, with 15 bases between them. Per the germline V gene, CDR1 is SNHLY and CDR2 is FYNNEI. CDR3 bases: TGTGCCAGCAGGGCGATAGACAGTTGGAACACTGAAGCTTTCTTT. It specifies CASRAIDSWNTEAFF.

The rearrangement joins TRBV6-1 to TRBJ2-1, with D maybe TRBD2 (6 bases). The CDR3 is 15 residues long. Trimming took 0 bases from V and 7 from J, leaving 13 bases between them. The germline CDR1 and CDR2 sequences are MNHNS and SASEGT. The CDR3, as DNA: TGTGCCAGCAGTGAAGCGGGAGGCAGGTGGAATGAGCAGTTCTTC. It translates to CASSEAGGRWNEQFF.

On this clone: Other DNA sequences in this specimen translate into the identical CDR3. The V gene is TRBV28, the J gene TRBJ2-7, with D hard to call. This CDR3 comprises 12 residues. Trimming stripped 5 bases from V and 2 bases from J, with 7 bases between. Germline CDR1 reads MDHEN; CDR2 reads SYDVKM. In DNA, the CDR3 is TGTGCCAGCAGTCCACCAGCCTACGAGCAGTACTTC. Amino acids: CASSPPAYEQYF.